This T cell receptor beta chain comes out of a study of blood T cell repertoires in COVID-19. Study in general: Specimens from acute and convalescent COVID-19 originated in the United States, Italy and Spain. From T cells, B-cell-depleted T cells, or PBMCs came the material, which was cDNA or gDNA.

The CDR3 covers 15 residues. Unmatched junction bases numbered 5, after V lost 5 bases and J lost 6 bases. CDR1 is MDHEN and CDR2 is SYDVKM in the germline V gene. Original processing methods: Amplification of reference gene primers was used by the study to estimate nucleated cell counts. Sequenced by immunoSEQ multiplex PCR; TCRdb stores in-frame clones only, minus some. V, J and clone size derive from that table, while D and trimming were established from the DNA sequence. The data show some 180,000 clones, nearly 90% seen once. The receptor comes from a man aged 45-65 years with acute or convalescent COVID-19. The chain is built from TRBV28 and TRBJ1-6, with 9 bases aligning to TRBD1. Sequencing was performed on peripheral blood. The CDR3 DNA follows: TGTGCCAGCAGTACCGAACAGGGGGCTAATTCACCCCTCCACTTT. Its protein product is CASSTEQGANSPLHF.